A selection of T cell receptor beta chains follows, all from one sample in a study of blood T cell repertoires in COVID-19. Generated by immunoSEQ multiplex PCR, the TCRdb table keeps only in-frame clones and is missing some. The sample includes about 100,000 clones, roughly 80% of them seen just once. Sequenced input: peripheral blood. The receptors were sampled from a man between 65 and 85 years old with active or convalescent COVID-19. CDR3s include the opening cysteine and the closing phenylalanine or tryptophan.

CDR3 length | V gene | CDR3 protein
14 | TRBV2 | CASGQGAWDTEAFF
16 | TRBV3-1/TRBV3-2 | CASSRGTGDFNEKLFF
15 | TRBV11-1 | CASSPNGDSIYEQYF
15 | TRBV28 | CASSGLEGGYNEQFF
15 | TRBV28 | CASSLWTGVGNEQFF
15 | TRBV5-5 | CASSFASGSYNEQFF
14 | TRBV5-6 | CASSSPRDGDTQYF
15 | TRBV11-2 | CASSLVGQGQSPLHF
15 | TRBV5-1 | CASSLGDREGYGYTF
17 | TRBV6-1 | CASSDAGTGGGSYEQYF
14 | TRBV30 | CAWSAGRRGYEQYF
16 | TRBV4-1 | CASSQEVGSSGNTIYF
16 | TRBV3-1/TRBV3-2 | CASSQEGRRAGNRQYF
19 | TRBV7-9 | CASSLTPGQGVSGANVLTF
16 | TRBV7-3 | CASSSSGTISYNEQFF
21 | TRBV27 | CASSLNPPGATSGRAGGEQFF
16 | TRBV5-1 | CASSYRVQGFQETQYF
15 | TRBV9 | CASSRGSGDYNEQFF
16 | TRBV5-1 | CASSPAGGTAPNIQYF
13 | TRBV7-3 | CASSVNNNQPQHF
16 | TRBV2 | CASSTGYPPTYNEQFF
14 | TRBV5-1 | CASSSGQAWETQYF
13 | TRBV30 | CAWGGTEVTEAFF
14 | TRBV12-5 | CASGRDRGPYEQYF
15 | TRBV24-1 | CATSDARASGNTIYF
14 | TRBV6-5 | CASSYKAGLYEQYF
15 | TRBV19 | CASTLRTGNNSPLHF
14 | TRBV5-6 | CASSLPGASYGYTF
14 | TRBV28 | CASTTLQGPRGYTF
15 | TRBV30 | CAWSPPGHVHNEQFF
12 | TRBV18 | CASGADLGGYTF
14 | TRBV5-1 | CASSLTRDNSPLHF
15 | TRBV19 | CASSIVKGGNSPLHF
15 | TRBV6-5 | CASSYSGRDNQPQHF
15 | TRBV6-1 | CASSGPTGATGELFF
13 | TRBV9 | CASSKEGDHGYTF
14 | TRBV19 | CASSSLDRGYGYTF
16 | TRBV4-2 | CASSLSGTSSTDTQYF
16 | TRBV28 | CASRGAGVGFYNEQFF
17 | TRBV5-5 | CASSLTGNPTHEDTQYF
14 | TRBV30 | CAWSADGGNQPQHF
13 | TRBV5-5 | CASSLDSVYGYTF
13 | TRBV19 | CASSPKANYGYTF
14 | TRBV15 | CATSFRSGNTEAFF
12 | TRBV5-1 | CASSIQGNEQFF
15 | TRBV27 | CASSLDRQGRGVYTF
15 | TRBV4-1 | CASSQGAGLNTEAFF
13 | TRBV10-1 | CASGVKGTDTQYF
14 | TRBV24-1 | CATSDHTGPGELFF
13 | TRBV18 | CASSPSRDTEAFF
13 | TRBV9 | CASSVGTGGEQYF
16 | TRBV14 | CASSQYLAGNTGELFF
14 | TRBV19 | CASSIQQGSYGYTF
13 | TRBV28 | CASSLDRGYGYTF
14 | TRBV18 | CASSPRTLEETQYF
15 | TRBV2 | CASRPQGAIWDGYTF
13 | TRBV2 | CASKFDRADIQYF
17 | TRBV7-9 | CASSSPGLAGRGGEQYF
16 | TRBV7-2 | CASSLTGGTLNTEAFF
11 | TRBV7-9 | CASSLTGVPYF